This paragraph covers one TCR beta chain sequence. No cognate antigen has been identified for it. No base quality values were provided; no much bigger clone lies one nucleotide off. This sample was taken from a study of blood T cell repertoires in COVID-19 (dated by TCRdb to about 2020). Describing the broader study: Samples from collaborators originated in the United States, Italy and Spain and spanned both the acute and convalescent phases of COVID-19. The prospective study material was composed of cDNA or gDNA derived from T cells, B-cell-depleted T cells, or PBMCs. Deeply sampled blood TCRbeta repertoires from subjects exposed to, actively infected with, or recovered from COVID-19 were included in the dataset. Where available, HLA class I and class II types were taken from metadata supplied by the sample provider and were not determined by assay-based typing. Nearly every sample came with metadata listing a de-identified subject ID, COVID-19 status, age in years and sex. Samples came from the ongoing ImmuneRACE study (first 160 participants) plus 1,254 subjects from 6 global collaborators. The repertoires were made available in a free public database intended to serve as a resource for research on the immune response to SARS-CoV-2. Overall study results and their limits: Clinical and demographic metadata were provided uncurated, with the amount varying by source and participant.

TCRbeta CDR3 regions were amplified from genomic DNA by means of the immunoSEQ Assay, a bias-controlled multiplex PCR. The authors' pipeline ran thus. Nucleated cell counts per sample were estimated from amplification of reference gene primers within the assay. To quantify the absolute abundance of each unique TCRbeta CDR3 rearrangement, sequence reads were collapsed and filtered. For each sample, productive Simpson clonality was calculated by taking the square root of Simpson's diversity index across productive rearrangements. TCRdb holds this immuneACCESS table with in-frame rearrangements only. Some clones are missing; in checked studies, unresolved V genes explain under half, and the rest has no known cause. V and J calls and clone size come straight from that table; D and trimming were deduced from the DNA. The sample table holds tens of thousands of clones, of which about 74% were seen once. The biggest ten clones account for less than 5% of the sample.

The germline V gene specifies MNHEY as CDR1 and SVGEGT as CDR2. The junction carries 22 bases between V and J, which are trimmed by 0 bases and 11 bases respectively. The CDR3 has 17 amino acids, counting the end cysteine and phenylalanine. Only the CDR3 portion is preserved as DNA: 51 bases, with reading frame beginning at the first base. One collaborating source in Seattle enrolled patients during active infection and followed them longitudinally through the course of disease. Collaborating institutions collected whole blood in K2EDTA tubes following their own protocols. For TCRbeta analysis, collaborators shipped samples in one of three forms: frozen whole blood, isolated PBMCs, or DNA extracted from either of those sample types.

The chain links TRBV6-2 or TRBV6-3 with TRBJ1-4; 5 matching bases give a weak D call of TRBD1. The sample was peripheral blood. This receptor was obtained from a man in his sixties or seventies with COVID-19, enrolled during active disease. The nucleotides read TGTGCCAGCAGTTACTCCGTTGAAACCCGGACAACTATCAAACTGTTTTTT. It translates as CASSYSVETRTTIKLFF.